This TCR beta chain is from a study of CD8+ T cells in alopecia areata. Study at large: A 6-month period off drug followed tofacitinib, which lasted 6 to 18 months. Study-wide results and limits: Normal skin contains resident alphabeta T cells, and these are also sequenced in scalp samples. Scalp clonality, together with expanded CD8+ clones among the top 100, fell significantly with tofacitinib.

Germline lookup yields CDR1 LNHDA and CDR2 SQIVND (reference sequence). This CDR3 has 16 residues. V lost 3 bases to trimming and J lost 4 bases, with 16 bases between them. Concerning this clone: Its antigen is still unknown.

Following RNA extraction, reverse transcription yielded cDNA that acted as the sequencing template. The method was immunoSEQ multiplex PCR; TCRdb's version includes in-frame clones alone and lacks a portion of them. Of around 300,000 clones listed, 60% are singletons. Treatment denoted: oral pan-JAK inhibitor, 5-10 mg twice daily. V usage is TRBV19 and J usage is TRBJ2-1; possibly TRBD2 for D (5 bases). This sample comprised CD4+ T cells sorted from blood, obtained at week 52, from a patient treated with tofacitinib. The TCR sequence derives from a human donor with alopecia areata. The CDR3 DNA sequence: TGTGCCAGTAGTATCCCCCTAGCTCGGACTTACAATGAGCAGTTCTTC. Translating it yields CASSIPLARTYNEQFF.